A single sample gave rise to the 9 T cell receptor beta chains below, sequenced in a study of T cells after yellow fever vaccination. TCRdb reanalysed the 5' RACE reads using MiXCR and keeps one entry per CDR3 protein. Of approximately 550,000 distinct CDR3 sequences in the sample, 15% to 20% were seen once. The sequencing here drew on PBMCs, taken 15 days after the yellow fever booster vaccination. The receptors derive from a man aged 25-40 years who received the YFV17D yellow fever vaccine.

The rearrangement uses TRBV27 and TRBJ2-7; TRBD1 matches 9 bases. V lost 5 bases to trimming and J lost 2 bases; unmatched junction nucleotides: 10. This CDR3 is built from 16 residues. The V gene's germline CDR1 is MNHEY and CDR2 SMNVEV (reference sequence). CDR3 in DNA: TGTGCCAGCAGTACACGACAGGGGGTCTTACCCTACGAGCAGTACTTC. This translates into CASSTRQGVLPYEQYF.

The DNA for the CDR3 is TGTGCCAGCAGCCCACAGGCAGCGGATGAAAAACTGTTTTTT. Amino acids: CASSPQAADEKLFF. The rearrangement joins TRBV7-2 to TRBJ1-4, with D possibly being TRBD1 (5 bases). V was shortened by 5 bases and J by 6 bases, with 13 bases between the two germline ends. The germline V gene encodes CDR1 SGHTA and CDR2 FQGNSA. This CDR3 is built from 14 residues.

This sequence joins TRBV29-1 and TRBJ2-4; D may be TRBD1 (6 bases). The CDR3 is 13 residues long. Germline values: CDR1 SQVTM, CDR2 ANQGSEA. The germline V and J ends were trimmed by 5 bases and 1 base, with 9 bases remaining between them. The CDR3 loop reads CSVMGHAKNIQYF. DNA of the CDR3: TGCAGCGTTATGGGACACGCCAAAAACATTCAGTACTTC. The full variable domain, completed using reference TRBV29-1 and TRBJ2-4, is SAVISQKPSRDICQRGTSLTIQCQVDSQVTMMFWYRQQPGQSLTLIATANQGSEATYESGFVIDKFPISRPNLTFSTLTVSNMSPEDSSIYLCSVMGHAKNIQYFGAGTRLSVL.

The table lists this clonotype with a few counts. The chain combines TRBV7-2 with TRBJ2-7; 12 nucleotides line up with TRBD2. Germline loops: CDR1 SGHTA, CDR2 FQGNSA. The V gene end was trimmed by 2 bases and the J gene end by 11 bases; junction bases not matched to a gene: 13. The CDR3 covers 16 residues. The CDR3 sequence: CASSLSLEILAGGEYF. CDR3 nucleotides: TGTGCCAGCAGCTTAAGTCTCGAGATACTAGCGGGGGGAGAGTACTTC.

This clonotype has a handful of counts. This chain links TRBV5-1 with TRBJ2-5; TRBD1 agrees at 7 bases. The junction had 7 bases not matched to a gene; V was cut back by 4 bases and J by 1 base. The CDR3 runs to 15 residues. Germline CDR1 SGHRS, CDR2 YFSETQ. The CDR3 bases are TGCGCCAGCAGCCTAGAGACAGGGTTCCAAGAGACCCAGTACTTC. Amino acid sequence: CASSLETGFQETQYF.

The sample holds a few counts of this clonotype. The J gene is TRBJ2-7, the V gene TRBV7-2; the D gene is possibly TRBD1 (6 bases). This CDR3 has 17 amino acids. The germline V and J ends were trimmed by 1 base and 3 bases, with 19 bases remaining between them. CDR1 and CDR2 from the germline V gene are SGHTA and FQGNSA. In DNA, the CDR3 is TGTGCCAGCAGCTTAGGGGCAGGGGCAATACCCCTCTACGAGCAGTACTTC. It is translated as CASSLGAGAIPLYEQYF.

This clonotype was found a few times. The rearrangement links TRBV11-2 to TRBJ2-7, with TRBD1 identical over 9 bases. The CDR3 has 16 amino acids. From germline, CDR1 is SGHAT and CDR2 FQNNGV. V lost 0 bases, J lost 1 base, and 4 bases stayed unmatched. The CDR3 DNA reads TGTGCCAGCAGCTTAGATTTGGGACAGGGTTCCTACGAGCAGTACTTC. As protein: CASSLDLGQGSYEQYF.

This clonotype appeared many times. The CDR3: CSARVMGNQETQYF. For the CDR3, the DNA is TGCAGTGCTAGAGTCATGGGCAACCAAGAGACCCAGTACTTC. V and J are TRBV20-1 and TRBJ2-5; D is unresolved. Germline CDR1 reads DFQATT; CDR2 reads SNEGSKA (reference sequence). There are 14 residues in the CDR3. V was cut by 1 base and J by 0 bases, with 9 bases left in between.

DNA of the CDR3: TGCAGTGCCCCCAATGGGGAGCGGTTAAGGGATGAGCAGTTCTTC. This encodes CSAPNGERLRDEQFF. The chain joins TRBV20-1 to TRBJ2-1, with D perhaps TRBD2 (5 bases). Germline loops: CDR1 DFQATT, CDR2 SNEGSKA (reference sequence). This CDR3 comprises 15 residues. Trimming took 6 bases from V and 8 from J, leaving 23 bases between them.